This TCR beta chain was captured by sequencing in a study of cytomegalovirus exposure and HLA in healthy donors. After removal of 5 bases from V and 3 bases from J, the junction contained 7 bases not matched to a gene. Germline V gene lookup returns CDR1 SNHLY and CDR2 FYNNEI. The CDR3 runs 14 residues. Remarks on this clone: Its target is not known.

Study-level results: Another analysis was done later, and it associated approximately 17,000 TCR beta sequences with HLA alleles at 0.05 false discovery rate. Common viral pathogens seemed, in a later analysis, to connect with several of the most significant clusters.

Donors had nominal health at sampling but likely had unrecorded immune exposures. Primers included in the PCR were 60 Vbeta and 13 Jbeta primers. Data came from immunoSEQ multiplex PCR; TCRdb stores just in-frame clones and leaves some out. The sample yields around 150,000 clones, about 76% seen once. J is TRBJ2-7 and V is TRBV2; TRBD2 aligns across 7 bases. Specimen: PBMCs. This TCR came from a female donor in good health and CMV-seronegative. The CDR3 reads CASSRGLDYYEQYF. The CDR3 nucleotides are TGTGCCAGCAGTCGTGGACTAGATTACTACGAGCAGTACTTC.